This T cell receptor beta chain was sequenced for a study of PD-1 blockade in classical Hodgkin lymphoma. At the level of the study: Intravenous delivery of nivolumab at 3 mg/kg to patients occurred every 2 weeks. Study-level points and caveats: At C4D1, TCR diversity had climbed significantly for CD4+ cells, though not for CD8+ cells. Differences between repertoires have undefined causes, possibly disease activity or prior therapy.

With regard to this clone: Its antigen is unknown.

Method: immunoSEQ multiplex PCR; TCRdb's copy keeps in-frame clones and lacks some. The table has around 9,500 clones, around 72% seen once. The time point denotes: cycle 4 day 1 (C4D1), after around six weeks of nivolumab. Following autologous stem cell transplantation, relapse occurred in every patient, and exposure to brentuximab vedotin varied. Thawed PBMCs underwent magnetic negative selection to yield purified CD4+ T cells. Classifying best responses yielded complete response, partial response or progressive disease. Trimming left V 8 bases short and J 2 bases short, with 15 bases between. Germline lookup yields CDR1 MDHEN and CDR2 SYDVKM. The CDR3 is 14 amino acids.

The J gene is TRBJ1-1, the V gene TRBV28; the D is unclear. The receptor was isolated from a human donor with classical Hodgkin lymphoma. This material consisted of CD4+ T cells from blood, taken before the fourth cycle of nivolumab. Written as DNA, the CDR3 is TGTGCCAGCCCGGAAGGGATGGGCAACACTGAAGCTTTCTTT. It translates to CASPEGMGNTEAFF.